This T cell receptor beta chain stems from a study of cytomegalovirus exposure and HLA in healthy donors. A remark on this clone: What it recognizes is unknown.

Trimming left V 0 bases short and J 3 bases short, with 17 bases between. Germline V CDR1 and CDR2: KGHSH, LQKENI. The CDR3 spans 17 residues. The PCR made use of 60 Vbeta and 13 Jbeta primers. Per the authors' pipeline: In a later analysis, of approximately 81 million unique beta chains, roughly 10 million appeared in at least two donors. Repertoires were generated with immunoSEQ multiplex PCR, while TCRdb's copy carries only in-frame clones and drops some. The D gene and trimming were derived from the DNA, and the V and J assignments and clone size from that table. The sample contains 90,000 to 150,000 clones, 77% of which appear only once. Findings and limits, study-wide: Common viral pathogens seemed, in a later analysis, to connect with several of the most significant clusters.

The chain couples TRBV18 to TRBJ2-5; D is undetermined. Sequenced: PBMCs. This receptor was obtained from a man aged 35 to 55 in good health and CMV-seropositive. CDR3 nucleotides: TGTGCCAGCTCACCACCTGGCGGAGTATCCAAAAAAGAGACCCAGTACTTC. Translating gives CASSPPGGVSKKETQYF.